These 7 T cell receptor beta chains came from one sample sequenced in a study of beta chain features in type 1 diabetes. Every isolated RNA sample was fully reverse transcribed, so sequencing captured expressed TCRB transcripts. Some clones are missing from TCRdb's copy, which holds only in-frame ones; the method was immunoSEQ multiplex PCR. The sample consists of approximately 200,000 clones, around 9.6% of them appearing once. The sequenced sample consisted of naive CD4+ T cells from blood. Every receptor here comes from a woman between 18 and 29 years old in good health.

The chain joins TRBV7-3 to TRBJ2-7; 11 bases line up with TRBD1. V lost 5 bases and J lost 3; bases outside the gene matches: 6. Germline V gives CDR1 SGHTA, CDR2 FQGTGA. This CDR3 has 15 amino acids. In DNA, the CDR3 is TGTGCCAGCAGCCTACTAGGGACAGGGGGCTACGAGCAGTACTTC. The encoded protein is CASSLLGTGGYEQYF.

CDR3 residues: CASIGVDTEAFF. The CDR3 DNA reads TGCGCCAGCATCGGGGTGGACACTGAAGCTTTCTTT. The chain couples TRBV5-1 to TRBJ1-1; D not resolved. CDR3 length equals 12 residues. The V end lost 6 bases, the J end lost 3 bases, and 9 bases lay between the germline ends. Germline values: CDR1 SGHRS, CDR2 YFSETQ.

This clone was counted between two and nine times. V and J are TRBV4-1 and TRBJ2-7; D is unresolved. With 0 bases removed from V and 0 bases from J, the gap between germline ends came to 12 bases. Germline V gene lookup returns CDR1 MGHRA and CDR2 YSYEKL. The CDR3 is made up of 16 amino acids. CDR3 in amino acids: CASSQETAKFSYEQYF. The CDR3 DNA reads TGCGCCAGCAGCCAAGAAACAGCTAAATTCTCCTACGAGCAGTACTTC.

The gene calls are TRBV15 and TRBJ2-2, with TRBD2 matching over 9 bases. After removal of 1 base from V and 2 bases from J, the junction contained 2 bases not matched to a gene. Germline V gives CDR1 LNHNV, CDR2 YYDKDF (reference sequence). The length of the CDR3 is 16 residues. DNA for the CDR3: TGTGCCACCAGCAGAGGCGGGAGGGCTAACACCGGGGAGCTGTTTTTT. Translating gives CATSRGGRANTGELFF. Full variable domain (rest looked up from reference TRBV15 and TRBJ2-2): DAMVIQNPRYQVTQFGKPVTLSCSQTLNHNVMYWYQQKSSQAPKLLFHYYDKDFNNEADTPDNFQSRRPNTSFCFLDIRSPGLGDTAMYLCATSRGGRANTGELFFGEGSRLTVL.

This clone was seen a handful of times. The chain joins TRBV21-1 to TRBJ1-1. TRBV21-1 is marked as a pseudogene. CDR3 length equals 14 residues. The CDR3 DNA reads TGTGCCAGCAGCCTTAAGGGAGGGAACACTGAAGCTTTCTTT. Amino acid sequence: CASSLKGGNTEAFF.

This clone was counted a few times. This chain uses TRBV15 with TRBJ2-3; D is possibly TRBD1 (5 bases). Per the germline V gene, CDR1 is LNHNV and CDR2 is YYDKDF (reference sequence). Trimming shortened V by 0 bases and J by 2 bases, and 18 bases separated the two germline ends. This CDR3 contains 18 residues. CDR3 region: CATSRDKQGTGSTDTQYF. As DNA, the CDR3 is TGTGCCACCAGCAGAGATAAGCAGGGTACCGGTTCCACAGATACGCAGTATTTT.

The CDR3 sequence is CASSGPLGGGSSYNEQFF. The CDR3, as DNA: TGTGCCAGTAGTGGCCCCCTTGGCGGGGGAAGCTCCTACAATGAGCAGTTCTTC. The rearrangement joins TRBV19 to TRBJ2-1; 7 bases match TRBD2. V trimming: 5 bases; J trimming: 0 bases; junction bases outside the gene matches: 13. The CDR3 runs 18 residues. The germline CDR1 and CDR2 sequences are LNHDA and SQIVND (reference sequence).